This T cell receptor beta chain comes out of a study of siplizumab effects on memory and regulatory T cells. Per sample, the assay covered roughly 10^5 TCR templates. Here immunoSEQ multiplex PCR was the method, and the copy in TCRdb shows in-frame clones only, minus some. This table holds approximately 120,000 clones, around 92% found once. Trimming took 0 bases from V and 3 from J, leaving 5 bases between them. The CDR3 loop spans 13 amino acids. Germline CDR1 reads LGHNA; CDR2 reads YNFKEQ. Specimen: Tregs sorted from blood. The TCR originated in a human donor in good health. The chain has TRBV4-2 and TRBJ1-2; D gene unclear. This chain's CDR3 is CASSQEADYGYTF. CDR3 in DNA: TGTGCCAGCAGCCAAGAAGCGGACTATGGCTACACCTTC.